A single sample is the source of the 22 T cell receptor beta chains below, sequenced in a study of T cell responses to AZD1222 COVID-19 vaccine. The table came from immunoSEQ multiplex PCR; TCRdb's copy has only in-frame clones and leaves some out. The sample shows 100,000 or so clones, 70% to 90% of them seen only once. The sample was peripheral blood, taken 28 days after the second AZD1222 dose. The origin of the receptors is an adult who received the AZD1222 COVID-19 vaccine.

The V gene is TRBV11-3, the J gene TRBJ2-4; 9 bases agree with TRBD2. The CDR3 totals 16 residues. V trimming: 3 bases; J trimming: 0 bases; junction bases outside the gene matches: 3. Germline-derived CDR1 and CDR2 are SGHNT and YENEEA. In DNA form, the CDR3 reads TGTGCCAGCAGCTTCGGCGGGGGGGGAGCCAAAAACATTCAGTACTTC. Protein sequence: CASSFGGGGAKNIQYF.

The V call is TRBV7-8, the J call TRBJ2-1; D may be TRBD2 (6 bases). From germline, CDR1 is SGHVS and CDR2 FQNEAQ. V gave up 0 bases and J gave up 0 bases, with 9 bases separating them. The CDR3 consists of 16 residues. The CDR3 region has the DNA TGTGCCAGCAGCTTAGCGGGACTTAGCTCCTACAATGAGCAGTTCTTC. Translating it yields CASSLAGLSSYNEQFF.

CDR3 in DNA: TGTGCCAGCAGCCGGGACTTCCCGTGGCAGACCCAGTACTTC. Amino acid sequence: CASSRDFPWQTQYF. V gene TRBV27 combines with J gene TRBJ2-5; a possible D gene is TRBD2 (6 bases). This CDR3 spans 14 amino acids. Trimming removed 6 bases at V and 6 bases at J, with 17 bases between. Germline CDR1 and CDR2: MNHEY and SMNVEV (reference sequence).

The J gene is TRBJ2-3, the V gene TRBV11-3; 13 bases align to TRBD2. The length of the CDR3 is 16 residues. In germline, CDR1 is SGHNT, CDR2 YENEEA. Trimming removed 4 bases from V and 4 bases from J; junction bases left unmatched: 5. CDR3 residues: CASSYGLAGVADTQYF. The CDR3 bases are TGTGCCAGCAGCTACGGACTAGCGGGAGTGGCAGATACGCAGTATTTT.

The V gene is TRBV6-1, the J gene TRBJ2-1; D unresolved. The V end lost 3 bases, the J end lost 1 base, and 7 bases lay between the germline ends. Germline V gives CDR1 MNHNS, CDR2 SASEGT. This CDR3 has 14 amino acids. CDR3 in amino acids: CASSEPNSYNEQFF. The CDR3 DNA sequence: TGTGCCAGCAGTGAGCCGAATTCCTACAATGAGCAGTTCTTC.

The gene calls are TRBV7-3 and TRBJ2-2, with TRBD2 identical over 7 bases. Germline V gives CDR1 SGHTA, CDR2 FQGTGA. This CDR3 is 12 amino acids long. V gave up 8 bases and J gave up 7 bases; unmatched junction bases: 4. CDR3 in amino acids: CASGLAGGELFF. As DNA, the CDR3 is TGTGCCAGCGGGTTAGCGGGCGGGGAGCTGTTTTTT.

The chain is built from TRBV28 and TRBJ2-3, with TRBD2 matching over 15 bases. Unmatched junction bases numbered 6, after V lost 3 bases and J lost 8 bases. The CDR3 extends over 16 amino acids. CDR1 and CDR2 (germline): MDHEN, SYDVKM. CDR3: CASSFGTSGGLGTQYF. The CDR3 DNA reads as TGTGCCAGCAGTTTCGGGACTAGCGGGGGGCTTGGTACGCAGTATTTT.

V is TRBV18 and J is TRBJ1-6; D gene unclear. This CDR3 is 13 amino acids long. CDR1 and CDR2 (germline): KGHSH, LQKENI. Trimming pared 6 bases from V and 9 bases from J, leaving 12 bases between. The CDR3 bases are TGTGCCAGCTCGCCCCACGCCGGTTCACCCCTCCACTTT. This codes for CASSPHAGSPLHF. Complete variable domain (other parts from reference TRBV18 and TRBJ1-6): NAGVMQNPRHLVRRRGQEARLRCSPMKGHSHVYWYRQLPEEGLKFMVYLQKENIIDESGMPKERFSAEFPKEGPSILRIQQVVRGDSAAYFCASSPHAGSPLHFGNGTRLTVT.

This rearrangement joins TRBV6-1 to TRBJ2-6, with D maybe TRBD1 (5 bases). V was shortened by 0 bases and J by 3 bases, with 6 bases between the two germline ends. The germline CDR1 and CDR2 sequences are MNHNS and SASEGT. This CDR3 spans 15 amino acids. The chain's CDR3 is CASSEAQGGANVLTF. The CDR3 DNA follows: TGTGCCAGCAGTGAAGCGCAGGGTGGGGCCAACGTCCTGACTTTC.

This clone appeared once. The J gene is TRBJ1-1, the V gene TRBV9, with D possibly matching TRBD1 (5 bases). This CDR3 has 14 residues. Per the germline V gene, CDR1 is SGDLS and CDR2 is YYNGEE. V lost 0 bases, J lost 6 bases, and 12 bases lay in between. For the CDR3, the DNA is TGTGCCAGCAGCGTAGCAGGGATCGGCTCTGAAGCTTTCTTT. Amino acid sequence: CASSVAGIGSEAFF.

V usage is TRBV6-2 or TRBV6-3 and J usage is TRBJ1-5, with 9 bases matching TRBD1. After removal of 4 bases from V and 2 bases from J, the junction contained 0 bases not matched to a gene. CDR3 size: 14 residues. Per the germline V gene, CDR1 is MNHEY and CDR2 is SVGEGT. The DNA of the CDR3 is TGTGCCAGCAGTTGGACAGGGGGCAATCAGCCCCAGCATTTT. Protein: CASSWTGGNQPQHF.

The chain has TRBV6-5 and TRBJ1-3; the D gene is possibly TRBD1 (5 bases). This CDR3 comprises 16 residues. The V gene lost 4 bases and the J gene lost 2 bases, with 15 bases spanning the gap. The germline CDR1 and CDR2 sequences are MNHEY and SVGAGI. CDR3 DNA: TGTGCCAGCAGTTCCGGGCTGCCGGGGGCTGGAAACACCATATATTTT. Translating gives CASSSGLPGAGNTIYF.

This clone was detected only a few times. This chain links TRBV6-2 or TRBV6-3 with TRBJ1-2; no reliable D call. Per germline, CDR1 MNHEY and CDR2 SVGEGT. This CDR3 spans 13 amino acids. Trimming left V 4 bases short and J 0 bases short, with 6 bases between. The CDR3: CASSLWANYGYTF. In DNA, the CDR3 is TGTGCCAGCAGTTTGTGGGCTAACTATGGCTACACCTTC.

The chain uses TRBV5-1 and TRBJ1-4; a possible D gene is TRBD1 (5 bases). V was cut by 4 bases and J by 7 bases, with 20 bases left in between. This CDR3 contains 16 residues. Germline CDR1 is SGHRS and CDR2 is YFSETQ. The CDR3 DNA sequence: TGCGCCAGCAGCCGCAGCCCAGGGTCCGCGGGTGAAAAACTGTTTTTT. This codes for CASSRSPGSAGEKLFF.

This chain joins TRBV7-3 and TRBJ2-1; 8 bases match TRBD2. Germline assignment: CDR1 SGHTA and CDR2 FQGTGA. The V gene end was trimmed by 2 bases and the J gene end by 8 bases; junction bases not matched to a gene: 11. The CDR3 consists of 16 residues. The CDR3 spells CASSLAPGRAGDEQFF. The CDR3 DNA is TGTGCCAGCAGCTTAGCCCCCGGGAGGGCCGGTGATGAGCAGTTCTTC. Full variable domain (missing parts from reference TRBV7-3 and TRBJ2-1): GAGVSQTPSNKVTEKGKYVELRCDPISGHTALYWYRQSLGQGPEFLIYFQGTGAADDSGLPNDRFFAVRPEGSVSTLKIQRTERGDSAVYLCASSLAPGRAGDEQFFGPGTRLTVL.

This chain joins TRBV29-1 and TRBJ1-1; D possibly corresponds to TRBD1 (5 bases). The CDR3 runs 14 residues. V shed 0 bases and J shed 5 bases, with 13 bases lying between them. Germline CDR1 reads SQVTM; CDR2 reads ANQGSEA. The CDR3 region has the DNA TGCAGCGTTGAAGATCAGGGACGGGGGACTGAAGCTTTCTTT. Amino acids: CSVEDQGRGTEAFF.

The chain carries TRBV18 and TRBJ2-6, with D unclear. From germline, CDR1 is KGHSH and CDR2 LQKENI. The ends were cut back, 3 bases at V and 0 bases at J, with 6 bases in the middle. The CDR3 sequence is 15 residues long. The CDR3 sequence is CASSPSNSGANVLTF. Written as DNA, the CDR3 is TGTGCCAGCTCACCGAGCAACTCTGGGGCCAACGTCCTGACTTTC.

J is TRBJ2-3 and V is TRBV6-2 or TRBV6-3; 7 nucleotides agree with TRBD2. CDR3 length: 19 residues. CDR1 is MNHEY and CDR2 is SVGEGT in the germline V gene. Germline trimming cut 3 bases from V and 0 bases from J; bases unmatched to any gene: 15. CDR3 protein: CASSYLGRGGSPSTDTQYF. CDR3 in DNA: TGTGCCAGCAGTTATTTGGGGCGGGGAGGGAGTCCCAGCACAGATACGCAGTATTTT.

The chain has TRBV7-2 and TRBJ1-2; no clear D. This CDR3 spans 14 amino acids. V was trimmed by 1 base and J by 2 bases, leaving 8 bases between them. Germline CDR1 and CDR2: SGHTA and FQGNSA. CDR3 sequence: CASSLVPQNYGYTF. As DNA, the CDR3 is TGTGCCAGCAGCTTAGTCCCCCAGAACTATGGCTACACCTTC.

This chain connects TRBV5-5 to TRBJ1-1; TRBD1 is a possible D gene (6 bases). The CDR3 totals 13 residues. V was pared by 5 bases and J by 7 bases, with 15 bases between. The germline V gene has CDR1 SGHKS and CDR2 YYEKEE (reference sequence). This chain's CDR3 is CASRPREGGEAFF. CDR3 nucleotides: TGTGCCAGCAGGCCTCGGGAGGGGGGTGAAGCTTTCTTT.

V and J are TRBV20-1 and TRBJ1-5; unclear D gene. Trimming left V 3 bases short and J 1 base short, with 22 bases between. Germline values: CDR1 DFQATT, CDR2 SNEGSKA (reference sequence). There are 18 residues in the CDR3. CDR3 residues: CSASYPGVGRVSNQPQHF. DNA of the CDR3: TGCAGTGCTAGTTACCCCGGGGTTGGGAGGGTGAGCAATCAGCCCCAGCATTTT.

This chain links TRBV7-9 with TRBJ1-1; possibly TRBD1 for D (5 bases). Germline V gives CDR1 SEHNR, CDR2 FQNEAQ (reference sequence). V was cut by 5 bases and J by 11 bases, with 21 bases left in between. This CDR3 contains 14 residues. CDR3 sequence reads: CASSHRTILDVAFF. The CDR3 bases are TGTGCCAGCAGCCATCGGACAATTCTCGATGTTGCTTTCTTT.